This T cell receptor beta chain was sequenced in a study of response to subunit inactivated influenza vaccine (dated by TCRdb to 2017 to 2018). Background for the entire study: Deep quantitative profiling of the T cell receptor repertoire was used in the study to follow responses to a trivalent subunit inactivated influenza vaccine. Results and caveats for the whole study, not just this receptor: According to the authors, only a limited number of new T cells may be recruited by each seasonal influenza vaccination.

This clonotype was detected a few times. Its specific antigen is unknown. Per-base qualities were not stored, and no clone one base away is much larger. To prepare the library, RT-PCR was applied. Sequencing relied on an Illumina HiSeq 2500. Starting from the raw public reads, TCRdb applied fastp trimming at Q25, assembled clones with MiXCR and retained in-frame beta chains. Identical CDR3 proteins give one entry, which carries the most common genes and DNA. Here the sample has 500,000 to 550,000 distinct CDR3 sequences; 6% to 9% occur a single time. The biggest ten clones account for 10% to 15% of the sample. CDR1 and CDR2, per the germline V gene (reference sequence), are LNHNV and YYDKDF. Including the terminal cysteine and phenylalanine, the CDR3 comprises 16 residues. CDR3 DNA only is kept here, 48 bases in frame from base 1. Here V drops 0 bases and J drops 5 bases, and the junction holds 7 bases not matched to any gene.

Recombination connected TRBV15 to TRBJ2-1; 7 nucleotides in the junction match TRBD2. This receptor was identified in a man between 50 and 75 years old who received an inactivated influenza vaccine. Donor details come from another sample of the same person, matched by shared clones. The specimen comprised PBMCs from blood, sampled roughly 24 months after vaccination. The CDR3 reads as follows: CATSRDAGVGDNEQFF. The nucleotide sequence reads TGTGCCACCAGCAGAGATGCGGGAGTGGGAGACAATGAGCAGTTCTTC.